This TCR beta chain was obtained from a study of blood T cell repertoires in COVID-19. Looking at the study overall: Acute-phase and convalescent COVID-19 samples originated in the United States, Italy and Spain.

Assay used: immunoSEQ multiplex PCR; TCRdb lists only in-frame clones, some missing. Here the sample spans roughly 360,000 clones, roughly 90% being singletons. Germline CDR1 reads MNHEY; CDR2 reads SMNVEV (reference sequence). The CDR3 spans 13 residues. V lost 1 base, J lost 1 base, and 5 bases lay in between. The TCR comes from a woman aged 25 to 39 with acute COVID-19. Material: PBMCs or T cells enriched from blood (not recorded which). The rearrangement links TRBV27 to TRBJ2-7; D unresolved. The CDR3 DNA reads TGTGCCAGCAGTTTATACCAGTCCTACGAGCAGTACTTC. Protein product: CASSLYQSYEQYF.